The 12 T cell receptor beta chains below were found in one sample sequenced in a study of cytomegalovirus exposure and HLA in healthy donors. PCR involved 60 Vbeta and 13 Jbeta primers. TCRdb keeps only in-frame clones here, not all; method: immunoSEQ multiplex PCR. The sample includes some 89,000 clones. Specimen: PBMCs. These receptor sequences come from a woman under 40 in good health and CMV-seronegative.

This chain uses TRBV7-6 with TRBJ2-7; TRBD2 aligns across 7 bases. Germline V lookup: CDR1 SGHVS, CDR2 FNYEAQ. V shed 2 bases and J 7 bases; nucleotides not matched to a gene: 8. This CDR3 is 14 amino acids long. The CDR3 nucleotides read TGTGCCAGCAGCTTACAGGGAGGGTCAAGGGAGCAGTACTTC. Translating gives CASSLQGGSREQYF. Looking up the rest from reference TRBV7-6 and TRBJ2-7 gives the full variable domain: GAGVSQSPRYKVTKRGQDVALRCDPISGHVSLYWYRQALGQGPEFLTYFNYEAQQDKSGLPNDRFSAERPEGSISTLTIQRTEQRDSAMYRCASSLQGGSREQYFGPGTRLTVT.

The CDR3: CASRGTSGSYEQYF. CDR3 bases: TGTGCCAGCAGAGGGACTAGCGGGAGCTACGAGCAGTACTTC. V gene TRBV27 combines with J gene TRBJ2-7, with 14 bases aligning to TRBD2. The CDR3 is 14 residues long. The germline V gene encodes CDR1 MNHEY and CDR2 SMNVEV (reference sequence). J gave up 3 bases and V 6 bases, and 1 base lay outside the gene matches.

The chain is built from TRBV27 and TRBJ2-7; 7 positions match TRBD2. After removal of 4 bases from V and 0 bases from J, the junction contained 9 bases not matched to a gene. Germline V gene data show CDR1 as MNHEY and CDR2 as SMNVEV (reference sequence). The CDR3 length is 16 residues. The DNA of the CDR3 is TGTGCCAGCAGTTCCTCGGGACTACTCCCCTCCTACGAGCAGTACTTC. Its protein is CASSSSGLLPSYEQYF.

The chain has TRBV4-1 and TRBJ1-6, with D perhaps TRBD1 (5 bases). V was cut by 2 bases and J by 10 bases, with 15 bases left in between. This CDR3 region has 15 residues. Germline V gives CDR1 MGHRA, CDR2 YSYEKL. This CDR3 reads CASSQYLTASSPLHF. In DNA form, the CDR3 reads TGCGCCAGCAGCCAATACCTGACAGCAAGCTCACCCCTCCACTTT.

CDR3 DNA: TGCGCCAGCAGCCAAGATGTCGTCGGGACAGGGATGTTCAATCAGCCCCAGCATTTT. Translation gives CASSQDVVGTGMFNQPQHF. The chain combines TRBV4-1 with TRBJ1-5; 9 bases line up with TRBD1. From germline, CDR1 is MGHRA and CDR2 YSYEKL. J gave up 3 bases and V 0 bases, and 12 bases lay outside the gene matches. This CDR3 is 19 amino acids long.

The J gene is TRBJ2-5, the V gene TRBV5-4; 9 bases are shared with TRBD2. V trimming: 4 bases; J trimming: 13 bases; junction bases outside the gene matches: 17. This CDR3 comprises 15 residues. The germline CDR1 and CDR2 sequences are SGHNT and YYREEE (reference sequence). In DNA, the CDR3 is TGTGCCAGCAGCCCAGCAGCGGGGGGCCGGGAACCCGGGTACTTC. Translated: CASSPAAGGREPGYF.

The rearrangement uses TRBV28 and TRBJ1-5, with a possible D match to TRBD1 (6 bases). Per the germline V gene, CDR1 is MDHEN and CDR2 is SYDVKM. V was clipped by 6 bases and J by 7 bases, with 16 bases between them. The CDR3 is 14 amino acids. In nucleotides, the CDR3 is TGTGCCAGCAGCCCACAGGGACGAAAGCAGCCCCAGCATTTT. Its translation: CASSPQGRKQPQHF.

The gene calls are TRBV15 and TRBJ2-3; the match to TRBD2 covers 9 bases. The germline CDR1 and CDR2 sequences are LNHNV and YYDKDF (reference sequence). The CDR3 loop spans 16 amino acids. Trimming removed 1 base from V and 4 bases from J; junction bases left unmatched: 6. As DNA, the CDR3 is TGTGCCACCAGCAGAGGCCTAGCGGGGTCGTCAGATACGCAGTATTTT. It specifies CATSRGLAGSSDTQYF.

For the CDR3, the DNA is TGTGCCAGCAGTTTGAGGGATGGACTAGCGGGAGTTGATGAGCAGTTCTTC. It encodes CASSLRDGLAGVDEQFF. This rearrangement joins TRBV28 to TRBJ2-1; 13 bases fit TRBD2. The CDR3 is made up of 17 amino acids. Germline V gene sequence: CDR1 MDHEN, CDR2 SYDVKM. V was clipped by 3 bases and J by 8 bases; unmatched bases: 10.

This chain joins TRBV30 and TRBJ2-5; 11 nucleotides align to TRBD1. The CDR3 sequence is 14 residues long. Trimming removed 4 bases from V and 3 bases from J; junction bases left unmatched: 4. CDR1 GTSNPN and CDR2 SVGIG come from the germline V gene (reference sequence). CDR3 coding DNA: TGTGCCTGGACCCGGACAGGGGGCAAAGAGACCCAGTACTTC. This sequence encodes CAWTRTGGKETQYF.

V usage is TRBV15 and J usage is TRBJ2-7; 8 bases line up with TRBD2. The germline V gene has CDR1 LNHNV and CDR2 YYDKDF (reference sequence). V shed 0 bases, J shed 0 bases, and the junction held 13 bases outside the gene matches. The CDR3 is 19 amino acids. The CDR3 spells CATSRDGVISGISSYEQYF. DNA of the CDR3: TGTGCCACCAGCAGAGACGGGGTGATTAGCGGGATAAGCTCCTACGAGCAGTACTTC.

The J gene is TRBJ2-1, the V gene TRBV10-3; D ambiguous. V was cut by 6 bases and J by 1 base, with 10 bases left in between. The CDR3 consists of 14 residues. From germline, CDR1 is ENHRY and CDR2 SYGVKD. The CDR3, as DNA: TGTGCCATCAGAGTAGGCGGTTCCTACAATGAGCAGTTCTTC. Protein product: CAIRVGGSYNEQFF.